The 4 T cell receptor beta chains reported below all come from one sample, sequenced in a study of CD8 T cells in Susac syndrome. RNA amounts of about 0.45 to 1 ug underwent reverse transcription with random hexamers. One entry per CDR3 protein, called by TCRdb with MiXCR from the immunoSEQ multiplex PCR reads. Among more than 65,000 distinct CDR3 sequences listed, around 96% were seen once. The sequenced sample consisted of CD8+ T cells from PBMCs. These receptor sequences come from a human donor with multiple sclerosis.

This chain uses TRBV20-1 with TRBJ2-2, with D possibly matching TRBD2 (7 bases). The CDR3 runs to 16 residues. V was trimmed by 1 base and J by 3 bases, leaving 15 bases between them. Germline V gene sequence: CDR1 DFQATT, CDR2 SNEGSKA (reference sequence). The CDR3 DNA reads as TGCAGTGCTAGAGCTCCCGGGGAGGGGGACACCGGGGAGCTGTTTTTT. Protein product: CSARAPGEGDTGELFF.

CDR3 region: CASSQEWGQGELFF. CDR3 in DNA: TGTGCCAGCAGCCAAGAGTGGGGGCAAGGGGAGCTGTTTTTT. The chain is built from TRBV3-1 and TRBJ2-2, with D tentatively TRBD1 (6 bases). Per the germline V gene, CDR1 is LGHDT and CDR2 is YNNKEL (reference sequence). V shed 0 bases and J shed 8 bases, with 10 bases lying between them. The CDR3 contains 14 residues. Full variable domain (missing parts from reference TRBV3-1 and TRBJ2-2): DTAVSQTPKYLVTQMGNDKSIKCEQNLGHDTMYWYKQDSKKFLKIMFSYNNKELIINETVPNRFSPKSPDKAHLNLHINSLELGDSAVYFCASSQEWGQGELFFGEGSRLTVL.

The V gene is TRBV20-1, the J gene TRBJ2-1, with no clear D. The length of the CDR3 is 12 residues. In germline, CDR1 is DFQATT, CDR2 SNEGSKA (reference sequence). V dropped 0 bases and J dropped 8 bases, with 8 bases sitting between them. CDR3 protein: CSAREGNDEQFF. The CDR3 DNA reads as TGCAGTGCTAGAGAGGGGAATGATGAGCAGTTCTTC.

This CDR3 is CASSMTGTGENIQYF. CDR3 nucleotides: TGTGCCAGCAGCATGACCGGGACAGGGGAAAACATTCAGTACTTC. The chain links TRBV7-2 to TRBJ2-4; 10 bases map to TRBD1. Trimming removed 5 bases from V and 5 bases from J; junction bases left unmatched: 6. The CDR3 is 15 amino acids. The germline gives CDR1 SGHTA, CDR2 FQGNSA.